Sequencing of this T cell receptor beta chain was carried out in a study of T cells in Graves' hyperthyroidism and ophthalmopathy. General study results and limits: Most clonotypes that expanded in the thyroid above 0.001 also showed up in blood. Prediction of ophthalmopathy progression came a median around 6 months pre-onset.

The CDR3 contains 17 residues. Trimming shortened V by 1 base and J by 1 base, and 16 bases separated the two germline ends. Germline CDR1 is DFQATT and CDR2 is SNEGSKA (reference sequence). As to this clonotype: Its antigen is not identified.

The TCR beta CDR3 regions underwent amplification using RNA transcripts as the source. The TCR CDR3 was amplified in a first-round RT-PCR using the HTBI primer set. MiXCR, applied by TCRdb to the multiplex PCR reads, yields one record per CDR3 protein. The sample carries about 700,000 distinct CDR3 sequences, just under 45% recorded once. The origin of this receptor is an adult man with Graves' disease, either hyperthyroidism or ophthalmopathy (not recorded which). The source material was peripheral blood or thyroid tissue (not recorded which). This chain links TRBV20-1 with TRBJ2-2, with a possible D match to TRBD2 (6 bases). DNA for the CDR3: TGCAGTGCTAGAGCCGGGAGTACGCTTTTGAACACCGGGGAGCTGTTTTTT. Protein product: CSARAGSTLLNTGELFF.